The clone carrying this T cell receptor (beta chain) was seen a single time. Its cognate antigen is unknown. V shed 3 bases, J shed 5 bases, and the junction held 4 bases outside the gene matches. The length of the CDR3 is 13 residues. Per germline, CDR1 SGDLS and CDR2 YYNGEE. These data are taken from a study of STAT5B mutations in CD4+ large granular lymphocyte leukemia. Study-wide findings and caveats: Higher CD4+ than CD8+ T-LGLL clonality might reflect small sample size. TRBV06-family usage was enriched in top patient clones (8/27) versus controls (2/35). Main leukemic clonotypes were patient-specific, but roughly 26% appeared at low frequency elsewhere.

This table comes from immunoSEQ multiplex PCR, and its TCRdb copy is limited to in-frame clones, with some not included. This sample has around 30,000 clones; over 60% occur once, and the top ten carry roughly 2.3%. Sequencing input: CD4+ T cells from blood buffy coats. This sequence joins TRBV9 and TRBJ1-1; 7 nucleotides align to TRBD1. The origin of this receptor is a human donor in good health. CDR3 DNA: TGTGCCAGCAGCGAGAGGGGGCGGACTGAAGCTTTCTTT. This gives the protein CASSERGRTEAFF.